Listed below are T cell receptor beta chains from one sample, sequenced in a study of blood T cell repertoires in COVID-19. Some clones are missing from TCRdb's copy, which holds only in-frame ones; the method was immunoSEQ multiplex PCR. The sample lists about 170,000 clones; approximately 83% were seen once. The material sequenced was peripheral blood. Receptors originate from a woman aged 80 or over with acute or convalescent COVID-19. Both conserved end residues are part of each CDR3. D genes are given only for firm matches. The size of a clone is reported for some rows only, either as once, few or many, or as a class for expanded clones.

d_call: .
j_call: TRBJ2-7
clone_size: .
v_call: TRBV7-9
cdr3_length: 17
cdr3_nt: TGTGCCAGCAGCCCAACTATCCTGAGAGACCTGGCCTACGAGCAGTACTTC
cdr3_aa: CASSPTILRDLAYEQYF

d_call: TRBD2
j_call: TRBJ2-3
clone_size: .
v_call: TRBV7-6
cdr3_length: 15
cdr3_nt: TGTGCCAGCAGTGGACTAGCTTTGGACACAGATACGCAGTATTTT
cdr3_aa: CASSGLALDTDTQYF

d_call: .
j_call: TRBJ1-2
clone_size: .
v_call: TRBV5-6
cdr3_length: 14
cdr3_nt: TGTGCCAGCAGCTCGACGGGGGTGCGTGGTGGCTACACCTTC
cdr3_aa: CASSSTGVRGGYTF

d_call: .
j_call: TRBJ2-7
clone_size: .
v_call: TRBV28
cdr3_length: 12
cdr3_nt: TGTGCCAGCAGTTCTGGGCGCTACGAGCAGTACTTC
cdr3_aa: CASSSGRYEQYF

d_call: TRBD2
j_call: TRBJ2-7
clone_size: .
v_call: TRBV19
cdr3_length: 15
cdr3_nt: TGTGCCAGTAGTCTCACCGGGACTAGCCCCTACGAGCAGTACTTC
cdr3_aa: CASSLTGTSPYEQYF

d_call: TRBD1
j_call: TRBJ2-5
clone_size: .
v_call: TRBV9
cdr3_length: 18
cdr3_nt: TGTGCCAGCAGCGTAAGTCTTGGCGGGACAGGGTCACAAGAGACCCAGTACTTC
cdr3_aa: CASSVSLGGTGSQETQYF

d_call: TRBD1
j_call: TRBJ1-6
clone_size: once
v_call: TRBV3-1/TRBV3-2
cdr3_length: 14
cdr3_nt: TGTGCCAGCAGCCAAGGGACAGGTCAAAGGGCCCTCCACTTT
cdr3_aa: CASSQGTGQRALHF

d_call: .
j_call: TRBJ1-1
clone_size: .
v_call: TRBV19
cdr3_length: 11
cdr3_nt: TGTGCCAGTAGTTCCCTCTTTGAAGCTTTCTTT
cdr3_aa: CASSSLFEAFF

d_call: .
j_call: TRBJ1-1
clone_size: once
v_call: TRBV1
cdr3_length: 14
cdr3_nt: TGCACCAGCAGCCAAGTCGCAGTTCCCACTGAAGCTTTCTTT
cdr3_aa: CTSSQVAVPTEAFF

d_call: .
j_call: TRBJ2-7
clone_size: .
v_call: TRBV30
cdr3_length: 15
cdr3_nt: TGTGCCTGGAGGACTCTTGGGGCGGAGGGGTACGAGCAGTACTTC
cdr3_aa: CAWRTLGAEGYEQYF

d_call: .
j_call: TRBJ1-1
clone_size: .
v_call: TRBV5-5
cdr3_length: 16
cdr3_nt: TGTGCCAGCAGCCCGCGGGGGGCCTCCCAGAACACTGAAGCTTTCTTT
cdr3_aa: CASSPRGASQNTEAFF

d_call: .
j_call: TRBJ2-1
clone_size: .
v_call: TRBV9
cdr3_length: 16
cdr3_nt: TGTGCCAGCAGCGTAGGTAGCGGTAGCTCCTACAATGAGCAGTTCTTC
cdr3_aa: CASSVGSGSSYNEQFF

d_call: .
j_call: TRBJ2-2
clone_size: few
v_call: TRBV29-1
cdr3_length: 14
cdr3_nt: TGCAGCGTTGACGACGGGGGGAACACCGGGGAGCTGTTTTTT
cdr3_aa: CSVDDGGNTGELFF

d_call: TRBD1
j_call: TRBJ1-1
clone_size: .
v_call: TRBV19
cdr3_length: 15
cdr3_nt: TGTGCCAGTAGTCCAAGTGGACAGGGAAGGACTGAAGCTTTCTTT
cdr3_aa: CASSPSGQGRTEAFF

d_call: .
j_call: TRBJ2-5
clone_size: once
v_call: TRBV29-1
cdr3_length: 12
cdr3_nt: TGCAGCGTGACGGGACAAAGAGAGACCCAGTACTTC
cdr3_aa: CSVTGQRETQYF

d_call: .
j_call: TRBJ2-5
clone_size: once
v_call: TRBV7-2
cdr3_length: 16
cdr3_nt: TGTGCCAGCAGCTTGGGGGCTCCGCCGTACCAAGAGACCCAGTACTTC
cdr3_aa: CASSLGAPPYQETQYF

d_call: TRBD1
j_call: TRBJ2-5
clone_size: .
v_call: TRBV5-1
cdr3_length: 16
cdr3_nt: TGCGCCAGCAGCTTCGGGGACAGGCTGTACCAAGAGACCCAGTACTTC
cdr3_aa: CASSFGDRLYQETQYF

d_call: TRBD2
j_call: TRBJ2-1
clone_size: .
v_call: TRBV19
cdr3_length: 17
cdr3_nt: TGTGCCAGTAGAAGGGTGCTAGCGGGTAGCTCCTACAATGAGCAGTTCTTC
cdr3_aa: CASRRVLAGSSYNEQFF

d_call: .
j_call: TRBJ1-1
clone_size: few
v_call: TRBV7-9
cdr3_length: 13
cdr3_nt: TGTGCCAGCAGCCTTGAAAAAAACCGAGGGGCTTTCTTT
cdr3_aa: CASSLEKNRGAFF

d_call: TRBD2
j_call: TRBJ2-1
clone_size: .
v_call: TRBV11-2
cdr3_length: 19
cdr3_nt: TGTGCCAGCAGCTTAGTTTTTAGTAGGAGCGGGAGGGGCTACAATGAGCAGTTCTTC
cdr3_aa: CASSLVFSRSGRGYNEQFF

d_call: .
j_call: TRBJ1-4
clone_size: .
v_call: TRBV5-5
cdr3_length: 14
cdr3_nt: TGTGCCAGCAGCCTTTCAGGGGACCGGGAAAAACTGTTTTTT
cdr3_aa: CASSLSGDREKLFF

d_call: TRBD2
j_call: TRBJ2-2
clone_size: .
v_call: TRBV18
cdr3_length: 18
cdr3_nt: TGTGCCAGCTCACCACTCCCCCTAGCGGCTCGAGTATCAGGGGAGCTGTTTTTT
cdr3_aa: CASSPLPLAARVSGELFF

d_call: TRBD2
j_call: TRBJ2-3
clone_size: .
v_call: TRBV11-2
cdr3_length: 14
cdr3_nt: TGTGCCAGCAGCTTTAGCGGGAACACAGATACGCAGTATTTT
cdr3_aa: CASSFSGNTDTQYF

d_call: TRBD1
j_call: TRBJ2-3
clone_size: .
v_call: TRBV19
cdr3_length: 15
cdr3_nt: TGTGCCAGTAGTACCGGACAGGGGTACACAGATACGCAGTATTTT
cdr3_aa: CASSTGQGYTDTQYF

d_call: TRBD1
j_call: TRBJ2-5
clone_size: .
v_call: TRBV29-1
cdr3_length: 12
cdr3_nt: TGCAGCGGGGGACAGCCTCAAGAGACCCAGTACTTC
cdr3_aa: CSGGQPQETQYF

d_call: .
j_call: TRBJ1-4
clone_size: .
v_call: TRBV4-1
cdr3_length: 16
cdr3_nt: TGCGCCAGCAGCCAAGGGGGCGGCGCAACTAATGAAAAACTGTTTTTT
cdr3_aa: CASSQGGGATNEKLFF

d_call: TRBD1
j_call: TRBJ1-1
clone_size: .
v_call: TRBV4-1
cdr3_length: 15
cdr3_nt: TGCGCCAGCAGCCAACCAGGGGGCAAAAGCTCTGAAGCTTTCTTT
cdr3_aa: CASSQPGGKSSEAFF

d_call: TRBD1
j_call: TRBJ1-3
clone_size: .
v_call: TRBV5-1
cdr3_length: 15
cdr3_nt: TGCGCCAGCAGCACGACAGGGCGAGTTGGAAACACCATATATTTT
cdr3_aa: CASSTTGRVGNTIYF

d_call: TRBD1
j_call: TRBJ2-1
clone_size: .
v_call: TRBV9
cdr3_length: 16
cdr3_nt: TGTGCCAGCAGCGTAGATACAGGGGACCTAACCAATGAGCAGTTCTTC
cdr3_aa: CASSVDTGDLTNEQFF

d_call: .
j_call: TRBJ1-1
clone_size: .
v_call: TRBV3-1/TRBV3-2
cdr3_length: 14
cdr3_nt: TGTGCCAGCAGCCACACAGGGAGGGGAACTGAAGCTTTCTTT
cdr3_aa: CASSHTGRGTEAFF

d_call: TRBD1
j_call: TRBJ2-3
clone_size: .
v_call: TRBV7-2
cdr3_length: 15
cdr3_nt: TGTGCCAGCAGCTCCCGACAGGGGCAGGCAGATACGCAGTATTTT
cdr3_aa: CASSSRQGQADTQYF

d_call: TRBD1
j_call: TRBJ2-7
clone_size: .
v_call: TRBV28
cdr3_length: 14
cdr3_nt: TGTGCCAGCAGGACGACAGGGGTAGCTTTCGAGCAGTACTTC
cdr3_aa: CASRTTGVAFEQYF

d_call: TRBD2
j_call: TRBJ2-7
clone_size: .
v_call: TRBV4-1
cdr3_length: 17
cdr3_nt: TGCGCCAGCAGCCAAGCCTTTGTCCTAGCGGAAGTCTACGAGCAGTACTTC
cdr3_aa: CASSQAFVLAEVYEQYF

d_call: TRBD1
j_call: TRBJ1-2
clone_size: .
v_call: TRBV28
cdr3_length: 14
cdr3_nt: TGTGCCAGCAGTGTTACAGGGGGATCGTATGGCTACACCTTC
cdr3_aa: CASSVTGGSYGYTF

d_call: .
j_call: TRBJ2-2
clone_size: few
v_call: TRBV2
cdr3_length: 11
cdr3_nt: TGTGGCGGGGTCGGCACCGGGGAGCTGTTTTTT
cdr3_aa: CGGVGTGELFF

d_call: TRBD1
j_call: TRBJ1-5
clone_size: few
v_call: TRBV18
cdr3_length: 17
cdr3_nt: TGTGCCAGCTCTCTTGAGACAGGGGGCGCGGGCAATCAGCCCCAGCATTTT
cdr3_aa: CASSLETGGAGNQPQHF

d_call: .
j_call: TRBJ1-3
clone_size: few
v_call: TRBV27
cdr3_length: 12
cdr3_nt: TGTGCCAGCAGTTCCACGGTTGGCACCATATATTTT
cdr3_aa: CASSSTVGTIYF

d_call: TRBD2
j_call: TRBJ2-3
clone_size: .
v_call: TRBV29-1
cdr3_length: 17
cdr3_nt: TGCAGCGTTGAAGATTTATCCCGACTAGCGGGAGAGTATACGCAGTATTTT
cdr3_aa: CSVEDLSRLAGEYTQYF

d_call: .
j_call: TRBJ2-7
clone_size: few
v_call: TRBV19
cdr3_length: 13
cdr3_nt: TGTGCCAGTAGAGTAGCGGCAGGGAGCGAGCAGTACTTC
cdr3_aa: CASRVAAGSEQYF

d_call: .
j_call: TRBJ2-2
clone_size: .
v_call: TRBV18
cdr3_length: 17
cdr3_nt: TGTGCCAGCTCACCATACGTTGGGGGCCGGACCACCGGGGAGCTGTTTTTT
cdr3_aa: CASSPYVGGRTTGELFF

d_call: TRBD1
j_call: TRBJ2-2
clone_size: .
v_call: TRBV19
cdr3_length: 14
cdr3_nt: TGTGCCAGTGGGCCCAGGGGGACCACCGGGGAGCTGTTTTTT
cdr3_aa: CASGPRGTTGELFF

d_call: TRBD1
j_call: TRBJ2-2
clone_size: .
v_call: TRBV24-1
cdr3_length: 16
cdr3_nt: TGTGCCACCAGTGACCCCGGGACAGGGGTCCCCGGGGAGCTGTTTTTT
cdr3_aa: CATSDPGTGVPGELFF

d_call: TRBD2
j_call: TRBJ2-7
clone_size: .
v_call: TRBV14
cdr3_length: 15
cdr3_nt: TGTGCCAGCAGCCAAGTAGCGGGGAACTCCTACGAGCAGTACTTC
cdr3_aa: CASSQVAGNSYEQYF

d_call: .
j_call: TRBJ1-5
clone_size: .
v_call: TRBV18
cdr3_length: 15
cdr3_nt: TGTGCCAGCTCACCTCCGGGGAATAGCAATCAGCCCCAGCATTTT
cdr3_aa: CASSPPGNSNQPQHF

d_call: .
j_call: TRBJ1-1
clone_size: .
v_call: TRBV30
cdr3_length: 13
cdr3_nt: TGTGCCTGGAGTGTTGGACAGAACACTGAAGCTTTCTTT
cdr3_aa: CAWSVGQNTEAFF

d_call: TRBD2
j_call: TRBJ2-1
clone_size: .
v_call: TRBV15
cdr3_length: 16
cdr3_nt: TGTGCCACCGAGGCTAGCGGGGGGGCATGGGGCAATGAGCAGTTCTTC
cdr3_aa: CATEASGGAWGNEQFF

d_call: TRBD1
j_call: TRBJ1-3
clone_size: .
v_call: TRBV7-2
cdr3_length: 17
cdr3_nt: TGTGCCAGCAGCCCCAACAGACAGGGCCCAGGAGGAAACACCATATATTTT
cdr3_aa: CASSPNRQGPGGNTIYF

d_call: .
j_call: TRBJ2-2
clone_size: .
v_call: TRBV20-1
cdr3_length: 13
cdr3_nt: TGCAGTGCTAGTTGGGCTGGTACGGGGGAGCTGTTTTTT
cdr3_aa: CSASWAGTGELFF

d_call: TRBD2
j_call: TRBJ2-1
clone_size: .
v_call: TRBV10-2
cdr3_length: 16
cdr3_nt: TGCGCCAGCAGCCTAAATAGCGGGAGGGCGGGCAATGAGCAGTTCTTC
cdr3_aa: CASSLNSGRAGNEQFF

d_call: .
j_call: TRBJ2-7
clone_size: .
v_call: TRBV6-2/TRBV6-3
cdr3_length: 13
cdr3_nt: TGTGCCAGCAGTTACCTCGAGGAGAGGGAGCAGTACTTC
cdr3_aa: CASSYLEEREQYF